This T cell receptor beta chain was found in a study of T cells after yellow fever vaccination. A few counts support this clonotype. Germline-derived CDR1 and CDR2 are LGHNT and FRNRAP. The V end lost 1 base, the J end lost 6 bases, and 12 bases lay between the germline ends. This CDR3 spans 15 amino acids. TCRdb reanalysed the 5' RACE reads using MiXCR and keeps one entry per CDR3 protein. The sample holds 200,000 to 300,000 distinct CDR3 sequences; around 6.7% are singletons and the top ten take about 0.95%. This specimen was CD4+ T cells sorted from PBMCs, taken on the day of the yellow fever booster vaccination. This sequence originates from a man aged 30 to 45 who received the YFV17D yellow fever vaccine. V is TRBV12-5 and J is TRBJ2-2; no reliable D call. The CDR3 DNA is TGTGCTAGTGGTTTGGGCTCCGTGGACCCCGGGGAGCTGTTTTTT. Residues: CASGLGSVDPGELFF. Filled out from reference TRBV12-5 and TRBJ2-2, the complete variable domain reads DARVTQTPRHKVTEMGQEVTMRCQPILGHNTVFWYRQTMMQGLELLAYFRNRAPLDDSGMPKDRFSAEMPDATLATLKIQPSEPRDSAVYFCASGLGSVDPGELFFGEGSRLTVL.